The T cell receptor beta chain described here comes from a study of blood T cell repertoires in COVID-19. Germline loops: CDR1 DFQATT, CDR2 SNEGSKA (reference sequence). The CDR3 spans 11 residues. Here immunoSEQ multiplex PCR was the method, and the copy in TCRdb shows in-frame clones only, minus some. The sample consists of more than 200,000 clones, around four fifths of them appearing once. The origin of this receptor is a woman older than 75 with COVID-19, enrolled during active disease. J is TRBJ2-1 and V is TRBV20-1; a weak D match, TRBD1 (6 bases). The sequenced sample consisted of peripheral blood. The CDR3 coding sequence is TGCAGCGCCAACCTTAAGGGGGAAGTGTTCTTC. Translated, it gives CSANLKGEVFF.